These 24 T cell receptor beta chains originate from one sample sequenced in a study of long-term antiretroviral therapy in people with HIV. Running of the v3.0 immunoSEQ assay took place at survey level. TCRdb's copy holds only in-frame clones and misses some; the assay was immunoSEQ multiplex PCR. The sample holds roughly 32,000 clones; about 97% are singletons and the top ten take over 1.5%. This material consisted of unsorted PBMCs, taken 7.6 years after starting antiretroviral therapy. These receptors originate from a man aged 25 to 40 with HIV.

The J gene is TRBJ2-5, the V gene TRBV5-1; possibly TRBD1 or TRBD2 for D (5 bases each). Trimming took 4 bases from V and 2 from J, leaving 24 bases between them. In germline, CDR1 is SGHRS, CDR2 YFSETQ. This CDR3 comprises 18 residues. DNA of the CDR3: TGCGCCAGCAGCGTAACTTTCCGGGACCCAATAGGGCAAGAGACCCAGTACTTC. Protein product: CASSVTFRDPIGQETQYF.

This clone occurred once. The chain joins TRBV7-2 to TRBJ1-2; TRBD1 matches 8 bases. The CDR3 runs to 12 residues. The germline V gene has CDR1 SGHTA and CDR2 FQGNSA. Losses at the gene ends were 5 bases for V and 10 bases for J; bases not matched to a gene: 6. The CDR3 bases are TGTGCCAGCAGCGACAGGGGAAGGTCCTACACCTTC. It codes for CASSDRGRSYTF.

The chain recombines TRBV14 with TRBJ1-3; 8 nucleotides align to TRBD1. Looked up from germline, CDR1 is SGHDN and CDR2 is FVKESK. This CDR3 is 14 amino acids long. V shed 3 bases and J 4 bases; nucleotides not matched to a gene: 2. The CDR3 DNA is TGTGCCAGCAGCCATGGGACAGGCGGAAACACCATATATTTT. Protein sequence: CASSHGTGGNTIYF.

The J gene is TRBJ2-2, the V gene TRBV6-5, with TRBD1 matching 7 bases. The junction had 2 bases not matched to a gene; V was cut back by 1 base and J by 0 bases. Germline CDR1 is MNHEY and CDR2 is SVGAGI. The CDR3 runs to 16 residues. In nucleotides, the CDR3 is TGTGCCAGCAGTTACTTCGGGACAGCGAACACCGGGGAGCTGTTTTTT. Translating gives CASSYFGTANTGELFF.

This sequence joins TRBV4-3 and TRBJ1-2; 7 bases match TRBD1. The CDR3 has 16 residues. V trimming: 2 bases; J trimming: 0 bases; junction bases outside the gene matches: 6. Germline CDR1 is LGHNA and CDR2 is YSLEER. The CDR3 DNA follows: TGCGCCAGCAGCCAATGGGGACAGTCAGCTAACTATGGCTACACCTTC. This encodes CASSQWGQSANYGYTF.

The chain has TRBV9 and TRBJ2-3; D not certain. The CDR3 runs 12 residues. Germline V lookup: CDR1 SGDLS, CDR2 YYNGEE. Trimming took off 4 bases at V and 1 base at J, with 4 bases between the two ends. CDR3 coding DNA: TGTGCCAGCAGCCAGGGCACAGATACGCAGTATTTT. Protein sequence: CASSQGTDTQYF.

The rearrangement uses TRBV19 and TRBJ2-3; TRBD1 matches 7 bases. J was trimmed by 0 bases and V by 3 bases; bases with no gene match: 3. The CDR3 contains 15 residues. Germline V gives CDR1 LNHDA, CDR2 SQIVND (reference sequence). The CDR3 loop reads CASSMGQTSTDTQYF. The CDR3 DNA reads as TGTGCCAGTAGTATGGGACAGACTAGCACAGATACGCAGTATTTT.

This chain links TRBV7-2 with TRBJ1-1; D unclear. The CDR3 has 13 residues. V was shortened by 1 base and J by 4 bases, with 7 bases between the two germline ends. CDR1 is SGHTA and CDR2 is FQGNSA in the germline V gene. The CDR3 protein is CASSLERITEAFF. As DNA, the CDR3 is TGTGCCAGCAGCTTAGAACGAATCACTGAAGCTTTCTTT.

This chain uses TRBV27 with TRBJ2-7; unclear D gene. Trimming left V 5 bases short and J 5 bases short, with 22 bases between. Germline V gene sequence: CDR1 MNHEY, CDR2 SMNVEV (reference sequence). CDR3 length: 16 amino acids. The CDR3 region has the DNA TGTGCCAGCAGTCCAGCCTTAGGGCTTAAACGCCACGAGCAGTACTTC. As protein: CASSPALGLKRHEQYF.

The chain couples TRBV7-6 to TRBJ1-2; maybe TRBD1 (6 bases). Germline V gene sequence: CDR1 SGHVS, CDR2 FNYEAQ. Between the trimmed V and J ends, which lost 2 bases and 0 bases, there was a span of 10 bases. The CDR3 contains 15 residues. The CDR3 DNA sequence: TGTGCCAGCAGCTTACAACAGGGCACTAACTATGGCTACACCTTC. Translating gives CASSLQQGTNYGYTF.

The gene calls are TRBV5-6 and TRBJ2-7; unclear D gene. This CDR3 contains 16 residues. Trimming shortened V by 0 bases and J by 4 bases, and 17 bases separated the two germline ends. Germline CDR1 SGHDT, CDR2 YYEEEE. CDR3 loop: CASSLAVGRNWYEQYF. CDR3 nucleotide sequence: TGTGCCAGCAGCTTGGCGGTGGGCAGGAATTGGTACGAGCAGTACTTC.

This rearrangement joins TRBV5-1 to TRBJ2-2; D possibly uses TRBD1 or TRBD2 (5 bases each). CDR3 length: 12 amino acids. Trimming removed 7 bases from V and 7 bases from J, with 11 bases in between. Germline V gene lookup returns CDR1 SGHRS and CDR2 YFSETQ. The CDR3 here is CASVGEYGELFF. CDR3 DNA sequence: TGCGCCAGCGTGGGGGAGTACGGGGAGCTGTTTTTT.

The chain combines TRBV2 with TRBJ2-7; D possibly corresponds to TRBD2 (5 bases). The V and J ends lost 8 bases and 4 bases respectively, with 21 bases between them. Germline CDR1 SNHLY, CDR2 FYNNEI. This CDR3 contains 15 residues. The CDR3, as DNA: TGTGCCAGCGGCGAGGGCACGGGGTTGTGGTACGAGCAGTACTTC. Protein product: CASGEGTGLWYEQYF.

The J gene is TRBJ1-4, the V gene TRBV7-9, with D unresolved. The length of the CDR3 is 16 residues. The germline V gene encodes CDR1 SEHNR and CDR2 FQNEAQ (reference sequence). The V end was cut by 6 bases, the J end by 5 bases, with 19 bases between. The CDR3 nucleotides are TGTGCCAGCAGTTCCTTCTCCGGTTTTGAGAATGAAAAACTGTTTTTT. Translating gives CASSSFSGFENEKLFF. The full variable domain, completed using reference TRBV7-9 and TRBJ1-4, is DTGVSQNPRHKITKRGQNVTFRCDPISEHNRLYWYRQTLGQGPEFLTYFQNEAQLEKSRLLSDRFSAERPKGSFSTLEIQRTEQGDSAMYLCASSSFSGFENEKLFFGSGTQLSVL.

The V gene is TRBV2, the J gene TRBJ2-7; D uncertain. Looked up from germline, CDR1 is SNHLY and CDR2 is FYNNEI. Trimming shortened V by 6 bases and J by 3 bases, and 12 bases separated the two germline ends. The CDR3 runs to 13 residues. Here the CDR3 DNA reads TGTGCCAGCAGCACCGTCCCAGGCTACGAGCAGTACTTC. Encoded protein: CASSTVPGYEQYF.

The chain has TRBV13 and TRBJ2-2, with 8 positions matching TRBD2. CDR1 and CDR2 (germline): PRHDT, FYEKMQ (reference sequence). This CDR3 spans 16 amino acids. V shed 5 bases, J shed 3 bases, and the junction held 8 bases outside the gene matches. In nucleotides, the CDR3 is TGTGCCAGCAGCGATACTAGCGGCCCTTACACCGGGGAGCTGTTTTTT. Protein: CASSDTSGPYTGELFF.

The chain links TRBV10-3 to TRBJ1-1; 9 bases are a match to TRBD1. The V gene end was trimmed by 4 bases and the J gene end by 10 bases; junction bases not matched to a gene: 10. Germline V gene sequence: CDR1 ENHRY, CDR2 SYGVKD. This CDR3 has 14 residues. In DNA form, the CDR3 reads TGTGCCATCAGTGGTTTACAGGGGGCTACAGCAGCTTTCTTT. Translation gives CAISGLQGATAAFF.

V usage is TRBV11-2 and J usage is TRBJ2-7, with TRBD1 matching over 11 bases. After removal of 2 bases from V and 7 bases from J, the junction contained 7 bases not matched to a gene. The CDR3 is 15 amino acids. Germline-derived CDR1 and CDR2 are SGHAT and FQNNGV. The CDR3 loop is CASSLNGQGAGEQYF. CDR3 nucleotides: TGTGCCAGCAGCTTAAATGGACAGGGGGCAGGGGAGCAGTACTTC.

The chain combines TRBV6-5 with TRBJ2-7, with D possibly TRBD1 on 6 matching bases. In germline, CDR1 is MNHEY, CDR2 SVGAGI. Trimming removed 4 bases from V and 6 bases from J, with 19 bases in between. The CDR3 sequence is 15 residues long. The CDR3 bases are TGTGCCAGCAGTTCAGATGGACAGAAATATCGCGAGCAGTACTTC. Translation: CASSSDGQKYREQYF.

The V gene is TRBV14, the J gene TRBJ2-5; 11 bases are a match to TRBD2. This CDR3 comprises 17 residues. The V and J ends lost 1 base and 4 bases, in that order; junction bases with no gene match: 8. The germline V gene encodes CDR1 SGHDN and CDR2 FVKESK. CDR3 nucleotide sequence: TGTGCCAGCAGCCAAGTCTCATTGGGACTAGCGGTAGAGACCCAGTACTTC. Its translation is CASSQVSLGLAVETQYF.

V and J are TRBV6-6 and TRBJ1-4, with D unresolved. Germline CDR1 reads MNHNY; CDR2 reads SVGAGI (reference sequence). The CDR3 is 15 residues long. V was shortened by 0 bases and J by 12 bases, with 17 bases between the two germline ends. The CDR3 spells CASSYSFGSGEELFF. The CDR3 coding sequence is TGTGCCAGCAGTTACTCGTTCGGATCCGGGGAGGAACTGTTTTTT.

The chain employs TRBV29-1 and TRBJ2-5; 11 bases are shared with TRBD2. This CDR3 region has 14 residues. Germline CDR1 and CDR2: SQVTM and ANQGSEA. V shed 6 bases, J shed 1 base, and the junction held 4 bases outside the gene matches. CDR3 sequence (DNA): TGCAGCGTGAGGACTAGCGGGCCCCAAGAGACCCAGTACTTC. Translation gives CSVRTSGPQETQYF.

This chain uses TRBV18 with TRBJ1-2; 10 bases map to TRBD1. Germline CDR1 and CDR2: KGHSH and LQKENI. J lost 3 bases, V lost 3 bases, and 7 bases had no gene match. The CDR3 has 16 residues. The CDR3 is CASSPRIGQGDYGYTF. Here the CDR3 DNA reads TGTGCCAGCTCACCTAGGATAGGACAGGGGGACTATGGCTACACCTTC. Based on the CDR3 plus reference TRBV18 and TRBJ1-2, the full variable domain is NAGVMQNPRHLVRRRGQEARLRCSPMKGHSHVYWYRQLPEEGLKFMVYLQKENIIDESGMPKERFSAEFPKEGPSILRIQQVVRGDSAAYFCASSPRIGQGDYGYTFGSGTRLTVV.

The chain employs TRBV6-5 and TRBJ1-1, with a possible D match to TRBD1 (6 bases). V gave up 6 bases and J gave up 1 base, with 18 bases separating them. CDR1 is MNHEY, CDR2 SVGAGI, per germline. The CDR3 runs to 16 residues. CDR3 DNA sequence: TGTGCCAGCAGCTACAGGGCAGCTGGGGGGAACACTGAAGCTTTCTTT. Translated, it gives CASSYRAAGGNTEAFF.